The 14 T cell receptor beta chains in this list originate from one sample, sequenced in a study of CD8+CD57+ T cells in acquired aplastic anemia. TCR beta VDJ and CDR3 profiling used genomic DNA as template. TCRdb itself ran the reads through MiXCR, one entry per CDR3 protein. In the table there are 200,000 to 300,000 distinct CDR3 sequences, about 80% of which are singletons. Patients picked for sequencing had shown CD8+CD57+ cell expansion detected by flow cytometry. Sequenced sample: sorted CD4+, CD8+, or CD8+CD57+ T cells (not recorded which) from PBMCs. The origin of the receptors is a human donor with aplastic anemia.

Worth noting for this clonotype: The conserved phenylalanine or tryptophan is not found at the CDR3 terminus, so this likely reflects a read error. It is unclear where the CDR3 begins or ends on the DNA, so no DNA is shown, and the CDR3 is as TCRdb lists it. V gene TRBV7-2 combines with J gene TRBJ2-3; the tabulated D call, TRBD2, remains unverified against the DNA. Germline CDR1 and CDR2: SGHTA and FQGNSA. Both ends counted, the CDR3 spans 13 residues. The CDR3 sequence is CASSLRQGYPRYT.

V gene TRBV20-1 combines with J gene TRBJ1-1; a weak D match, TRBD1 (5 bases). Germline V gene sequence: CDR1 DFQATT, CDR2 SNEGSKA (reference sequence). The V end was cut by 3 bases, the J end by 10 bases, with 12 bases between. The CDR3 spans 11 residues. The CDR3 loop reads CSASRADRAFF. CDR3 in DNA: TGCAGTGCTAGCAGGGCCGACAGAGCTTTCTTT.

The chain recombines TRBV7-9 with TRBJ2-7, with D uncertain. Germline V gene lookup returns CDR1 SEHNR and CDR2 FQNEAQ (reference sequence). Trimming shortened V by 11 bases and J by 5 bases, and 22 bases separated the two germline ends. The CDR3 has 14 amino acids. In DNA form, the CDR3 reads TGTGCCTGCGAGGTGGCGGCGTACGAGGACGAGCAGTACTTC. Protein product: CACEVAAYEDEQYF.

A note on this clonotype: One end of the junction does not line up with germline, which may come from a read error. This chain connects TRBV2 to TRBJ2-3; 7 nucleotides match TRBD1. The CDR3 runs 14 residues. Per germline, CDR1 SNHLY and CDR2 FYNNEI. In nucleotides, the CDR3 is TGTGCCAGCAGTGTTGGACAGGCTTACTATGGCTACAATTTC. It translates to CASSVGQAYYGYNF.

A single count supports this clonotype. The chain has TRBV7-9 and TRBJ2-3; D tentatively reads TRBD1 or TRBD2 (7 bases each). V was shortened by 7 bases and J by 15 bases, with 29 bases between the two germline ends. Germline values: CDR1 SEHNR, CDR2 FQNEAQ (reference sequence). The CDR3 is 15 amino acids. In DNA, the CDR3 is TGTGCCAGCACCATCCAGGGGGGGGGTACTGATGCTTTCTATTTT. Translated, it gives CASTIQGGGTDAFYF.

To note about this clonotype: At one boundary the junction diverges from the germline segment, which might be a read error. The V and J genes are TRBV2 and TRBJ1-5; D is perhaps TRBD1 (5 bases). CDR1 SNHLY and CDR2 FYNNEI come from the germline V gene. The CDR3 loop spans 15 amino acids. As DNA, the CDR3 is TGTGCCAGCGGGGTAGGGGTCTCGGATAAGCAGCACCAGCGCTTT. As protein: CASGVGVSDKQHQRF.

This clonotype was detected once. The CDR3 nucleotides read TGTGCCAGTGAAAACGGTGGCACAGACACGGAGTATTTT. Encoded protein: CASENGGTDTEYF. The chain has TRBV2 and TRBJ2-3; no reliable D call. Trimming stripped 9 bases from V and 13 bases from J, with 23 bases between. The V gene's germline CDR1 is SNHLY and CDR2 FYNNEI. The CDR3 consists of 13 residues.

In the case of this clonotype: The junction departs from germline at one end; a sequencing error may be responsible. The chain uses TRBV7-9 and TRBJ2-3; D perhaps matches TRBD2 (6 bases). Looked up from germline, CDR1 is SEHNR and CDR2 is FQNEAQ (reference sequence). The CDR3 sequence is 14 residues long. CDR3: CASTLARGPSAQYF. The CDR3 DNA sequence: TGTGCCAGCACCCTAGCGAGAGGTCCCTCTGCGCAGTACTTT.

The chain uses TRBV7-8 and TRBJ2-3, with D maybe TRBD2 (6 bases). Germline V lookup: CDR1 SGHVS, CDR2 FQNEAQ. The CDR3 covers 15 residues. The V end was cut by 2 bases, the J end by 13 bases, with 22 bases between. The CDR3 DNA is TGTGCCAGCAGCTTACAACTAACGGAGGGAGGTACTGAGTATTTT. Its translation is CASSLQLTEGGTEYF.

Details on this clonotype: One end of the junction does not line up with germline, which may come from a read error. The chain recombines TRBV7-6 with TRBJ2-3; D could derive from TRBD1 or TRBD2 (5 bases each). The germline gives CDR1 SGHVS, CDR2 FNYEAQ. This CDR3 is 13 amino acids long. As DNA, the CDR3 is TGTGCCAGCAGCATCGGGACCGGGGAGCTGTTTTTTTTT. Translated, it gives CASSIGTGELFFF.

This chain uses TRBV7-9 with TRBJ1-2; the match to TRBD1 covers 7 bases. Germline trimming cut 1 base from V and 7 bases from J; bases unmatched to any gene: 3. Germline V gene sequence: CDR1 SEHNR, CDR2 FQNEAQ (reference sequence). The CDR3 has 13 amino acids. The CDR3 reads CASSLETGAGYTF. The CDR3 bases are TGTGCCAGCAGCTTAGAAACAGGGGCTGGCTACACCTTC. The entire variable domain, with the rest obtained from reference TRBV7-9 and TRBJ1-2, is as follows: DTGVSQNPRHKITKRGQNVTFRCDPISEHNRLYWYRQTLGQGPEFLTYFQNEAQLEKSRLLSDRFSAERPKGSFSTLEIQRTEQGDSAMYLCASSLETGAGYTFGSGTRLTVV.

Worth noting for this clonotype: One junction end does not reproduce the germline sequence, and a read error may be involved. The genes are TRBV2 and TRBJ2-1, with D possibly being TRBD2 (7 bases). The CDR3 is 16 amino acids. Germline CDR1 SNHLY, CDR2 FYNNEI. CDR3 amino acids: CASSRVGGATSEAFFF. Written as DNA, the CDR3 is TGTGCCAGCAGCCGGGTGGGGGGGGCGACCTCTGAAGCGTTCTTTTTC.

With regard to this clonotype: Relative to the germline gene, one junction end is altered; a read error may explain this. The rearrangement joins TRBV7-9 to TRBJ2-3; perhaps TRBD2 as D (6 bases). The germline gives CDR1 SEHNR, CDR2 FQNEAQ (reference sequence). The CDR3 consists of 14 residues. CDR3 loop: CASSRAGSCGANVF. The DNA of the CDR3 is TGTGCCAGCAGCAGAGCGGGTAGCTGCGGGGCCAACGTCTTT.

The genes are TRBV2 and TRBJ2-5; perhaps TRBD1 as D (6 bases). V gave up 8 bases and J gave up 11 bases, with 24 bases separating them. Germline loops: CDR1 SNHLY, CDR2 FYNNEI. The CDR3 is 14 amino acids. The CDR3 here is CASGDRRTEEQQYF. The CDR3 DNA reads as TGTGCCAGCGGCGACCGGCGGACAGAAGAGCAGCAGTACTTC.